This T cell receptor (beta chain) was recorded in a study of cytomegalovirus exposure and HLA in healthy donors. General study findings and limits: Sequencing likely generated an artifact that appeared as a cluster of highly shared sequence variants.

Concerning this clone: Its antigen remains unidentified.

Primers: 60 Vbeta forward and 13 Jbeta reverse. Repertoires were generated with immunoSEQ multiplex PCR, while TCRdb's copy carries only in-frame clones and drops some. Counted here are about 160,000 clones, around 84% occurring once; the ten biggest clones make up 7.5% to 9.5%. This receptor was taken from a male donor in good health and CMV-seropositive. Sequencing used PBMCs.

In DNA form, the CDR3 reads TGTGCCAGCAGTTCCGGGACAGGGGTTTACGAGCAGTACTTC. Its translation: CASSSGTGVYEQYF. The chain has TRBV28 and TRBJ2-7, with 10 bases matching TRBD1. Germline V gene lookup returns CDR1 MDHEN and CDR2 SYDVKM. This CDR3 comprises 14 residues. V trimming: 4 bases; J trimming: 4 bases; junction bases outside the gene matches: 4.